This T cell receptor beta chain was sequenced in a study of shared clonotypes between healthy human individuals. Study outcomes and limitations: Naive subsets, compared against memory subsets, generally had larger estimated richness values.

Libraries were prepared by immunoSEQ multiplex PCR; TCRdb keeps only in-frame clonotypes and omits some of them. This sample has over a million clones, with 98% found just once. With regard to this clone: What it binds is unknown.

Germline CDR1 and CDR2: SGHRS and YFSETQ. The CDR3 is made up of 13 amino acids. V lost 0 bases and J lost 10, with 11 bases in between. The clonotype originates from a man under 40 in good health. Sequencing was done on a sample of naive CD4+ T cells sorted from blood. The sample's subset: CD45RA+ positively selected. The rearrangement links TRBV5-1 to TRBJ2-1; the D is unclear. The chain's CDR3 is CASSLALGEEQFF. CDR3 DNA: TGCGCCAGCAGCTTGGCCTTGGGCGAGGAGCAGTTCTTC. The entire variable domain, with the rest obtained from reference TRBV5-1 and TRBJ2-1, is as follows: KAGVTQTPRYLIKTRGQQVTLSCSPISGHRSVSWYQQTPGQGLQFLFEYFSETQRNKGNFPGRFSGRQFSNSRSEMNVSTLELGDSALYLCASSLALGEEQFFGPGTRLTVL.